This entry is about one T cell receptor beta chain. Its antigen is unidentified. Some clones are missing from TCRdb's copy, which holds only in-frame ones; the method was immunoSEQ multiplex PCR. This table has roughly 150,000 clones, about 96% appearing once. The data originate from a study of cytomegalovirus exposure and HLA in healthy donors. CDR3 size: 15 residues. Looked up from germline, CDR1 is LNHDA and CDR2 is SQIVND (reference sequence). With 0 bases removed from V and 0 bases from J, the gap between germline ends came to 6 bases. General study results and limits: A few CMV-associated chains were confirmed in vitro to be specific for CMV antigens. The study designated 150 or so TCR beta chains cytomegalovirus-associated. Later, an analysis found that TCR clusters from the first cohort tended to co-occur in the 90 to 150 validation repertoires.

The TCR comes from a woman in her late teens or twenties in good health and CMV-seronegative. The chain links TRBV19 to TRBJ1-3; D is uncertain. Sequenced: PBMCs. CDR3 nucleotide sequence: TGTGCCAGTAGTATAGATAACGGCTCTGGAAACACCATATATTTT. Protein sequence: CASSIDNGSGNTIYF.